This T cell receptor (beta chain) appears in the sequencing data of a study of cytomegalovirus exposure and HLA in healthy donors. Study details: Genotyping of under 500 donors showed that roughly 80% belonged to the Caucasian-associated ancestry cluster. Study-wide points: For most TCR beta V segments, an earlier analysis put the productive rate at about 90% or about 30% of the time. The authors later linked a missense DCLRE1C variant to TCR beta V- and J-gene trimming.

CDR3 size: 14 residues. Germline lookup yields CDR1 KGHSH and CDR2 LQKENI. The junction had 9 bases not matched to a gene; V was cut back by 5 bases and J by 8 bases. PCR primers comprised 60 Vbeta and 13 Jbeta primers. The protocol was immunoSEQ multiplex PCR, while the TCRdb copy is restricted to in-frame clones and leaves out a portion. The sample holds 150,000 to 200,000 clones; around 83% are singletons and the top ten take approximately 2.3%. In regard to this clone: No antigen is known for it.

The sequence was collected from a man between 18 and 29 years old in good health and CMV-seropositive. Sequenced sample: PBMCs. The chain joins TRBV18 to TRBJ1-1; 9 positions agree with TRBD1. CDR3 coding DNA: TGTGCCAGCTCAATGGGACAGGGTGAAGTAGAAGCTTTCTTT. It specifies CASSMGQGEVEAFF.